The sequence of this T cell receptor beta chain was determined in a study of monozygotic twins with inflammatory bowel disease. Germline-derived CDR1 and CDR2 are SGHTA and FQGTGA. The CDR3 sequence is 14 residues long. TCRdb reworked the 5' RACE reads into one entry per CDR3 protein, no DNA. This sample's table has tens of thousands of distinct CDR3 sequences. A word on this clonotype: What it recognizes is unknown.

Study-wide results and limits: Sharing of clonotypes with others was lower in IBD patients than in healthy twins, and this was especially so with disease activity. Some repertoire variability may stem from patients' differing immunosuppressive treatments.

This clonotype originated in a human donor with ulcerative colitis or Crohn's disease, or a healthy co-twin of an affected twin (not recorded which). Sequencing was performed on blood. This sequence joins TRBV7-3 and TRBJ2-2; lacking DNA, the TRBD1 call made by TCRdb goes unchecked. CDR3 protein: CASSFGQYTGELFF.